A single sample gave rise to the 15 T cell receptor beta chains below, sequenced in a study of T cell responses to AZD1222 COVID-19 vaccine. The assay was immunoSEQ multiplex PCR, and TCRdb's table has in-frame clones only and misses some. This table has under 140,000 clones, 88% appearing once. Sequenced here: peripheral blood, sampled on day 0 of AZD1222 vaccination. The receptors derive from an adult in good health.

The V call is TRBV15, the J call TRBJ1-5; no clear D gene. This CDR3 comprises 12 residues. The V end lost 0 bases, the J end lost 7 bases, and 4 bases lay between the germline ends. Germline CDR1 and CDR2: LNHNV and YYDKDF (reference sequence). The CDR3 reads CATSRDVQPQHF. CDR3 nucleotide sequence: TGTGCCACCAGCAGAGATGTCCAGCCCCAGCATTTT.

The chain employs TRBV12-3 or TRBV12-4 and TRBJ2-1; D possibly uses TRBD1 or TRBD2 (5 bases each). The CDR3 contains 11 residues. V was pared by 3 bases and J by 16 bases, with 13 bases between. As DNA, the CDR3 is TGTGCCAGCAGTTTGAGGGGTGAGGTTTTCTTC. This encodes CASSLRGEVFF.

This chain uses TRBV18 with TRBJ1-1; D remains ambiguous. The CDR3 covers 13 residues. Germline assignment: CDR1 KGHSH and CDR2 LQKENI. V lost 8 bases to trimming and J lost 1 base, with 11 bases between them. The CDR3 loop is CASLEMANTEAFF. The CDR3 nucleotides read TGTGCCAGCCTTGAAATGGCGAACACTGAAGCTTTCTTT.

V gene TRBV2 combines with J gene TRBJ1-2; D is unresolved. V dropped 2 bases and J dropped 4 bases, with 11 bases sitting between them. CDR1 is SNHLY and CDR2 is FYNNEI in the germline V gene. CDR3 length: 14 residues. CDR3 bases: TGTGCCAGCAGTGAATTGAAACGGGGCTATGGCTACACCTTC. It specifies CASSELKRGYGYTF.

The chain employs TRBV11-2 and TRBJ1-2; 7 bases align to TRBD1. The CDR3 is 13 residues long. The germline V gene has CDR1 SGHAT and CDR2 FQNNGV. Unmatched junction bases numbered 2, after V lost 5 bases and J lost 2 bases. The CDR3 DNA sequence: TGTGCCAGCAGCCCAGGGGGGAACTATGGCTACACCTTC. Translating it yields CASSPGGNYGYTF.

This clone was detected only once. The chain employs TRBV6-1 and TRBJ1-5, with unresolved D. The CDR3 is 15 amino acids. V was clipped by 0 bases and J by 1 base, with 7 bases between them. Germline CDR1 reads MNHNS; CDR2 reads SASEGT. CDR3: CASSEAGISNQPQHF. CDR3 sequence (DNA): TGTGCCAGCAGTGAAGCCGGCATCAGCAATCAGCCCCAGCATTTT.

This clone was counted a single time. The rearrangement links TRBV6-1 to TRBJ1-6; 8 bases map to TRBD1. The CDR3 length is 17 residues. Germline values: CDR1 MNHNS, CDR2 SASEGT. Germline trimming cut 4 bases from V and 6 bases from J; bases unmatched to any gene: 11. The CDR3 protein is CASSVSDRGFTNSPLHF. As DNA, the CDR3 is TGTGCCAGCAGTGTTTCAGACAGGGGTTTTACTAATTCACCCCTCCACTTT.

The rearrangement links TRBV5-4 to TRBJ2-1; D uncertain. V was clipped by 1 base and J by 6 bases, with 5 bases between them. The CDR3 sequence is 12 residues long. The V gene's germline CDR1 is SGHNT and CDR2 YYREEE (reference sequence). The CDR3 DNA reads as TGTGCCAGCAGCTTGTGGGGCAATGAGCAGTTCTTC. Its translation: CASSLWGNEQFF. The full variable domain, its missing parts supplied by reference TRBV5-4 and TRBJ2-1, is ETGVTQSPTHLIKTRGQQVTLRCSSQSGHNTVSWYQQALGQGPQFIFQYYREEENGRGNFPPRFSGLQFPNYSSELNVNALELDDSALYLCASSLWGNEQFFGPGTRLTVL.

The chain employs TRBV3-1 (or the pseudogene TRBV3-2) and TRBJ2-7; D ambiguous. The V gene's germline CDR1 is LGHDT and CDR2 YNNKEL (reference sequence). The V end lost 2 bases, the J end lost 3 bases, and 8 bases lay between the germline ends. This CDR3 region has 13 residues. The DNA of the CDR3 is TGTGCCAGCAGCCAACGGCCGGACTACGAGCAGTACTTC. Protein product: CASSQRPDYEQYF.

The gene calls are TRBV5-8 and TRBJ2-3; 7 bases are a match to TRBD2. V lost 5 bases to trimming and J lost 1 base; unmatched junction nucleotides: 7. In germline, CDR1 is SGHTS, CDR2 YDEGEE. The CDR3 loop spans 15 amino acids. CDR3 sequence: CASSPRGDRTDTQYF. The CDR3 DNA sequence: TGTGCCAGCAGTCCCCGGGGGGACCGCACAGATACGCAGTATTTT.

The V gene is TRBV6-5, the J gene TRBJ2-7; D is unclear. Germline V gives CDR1 MNHEY, CDR2 SVGAGI. This CDR3 spans 11 amino acids. Trimming took off 4 bases at V and 7 bases at J, with 8 bases between the two ends. CDR3 loop: CASSSPGEQYF. For the CDR3, the DNA is TGTGCCAGCAGTTCTCCCGGGGAGCAGTACTTC.

The chain recombines TRBV2 with TRBJ2-3, with 8 bases matching TRBD1. The ends lost 9 bases at V and 3 bases at J; junction bases unmatched: 11. The V gene's germline CDR1 is SNHLY and CDR2 FYNNEI. The CDR3 runs 15 residues. The CDR3 loop is CARGMAGGMTDTQYF. The CDR3 DNA sequence: TGTGCCAGGGGCATGGCAGGGGGCATGACAGATACGCAGTATTTT.

The rearrangement joins TRBV19 to TRBJ2-7, with TRBD1 matching over 7 bases. This CDR3 is built from 13 residues. Germline-derived CDR1 and CDR2 are LNHDA and SQIVND (reference sequence). V shed 3 bases, J shed 4 bases, and the junction held 3 bases outside the gene matches. The CDR3 DNA reads as TGTGCCAGTAGTATCCGACAGGGATACGAGCAGTACTTC. It encodes CASSIRQGYEQYF. Using reference TRBV19 and TRBJ2-7 for the parts outside the CDR3, the full variable domain is DGGITQSPKYLFRKEGQNVTLSCEQNLNHDAMYWYRQDPGQGLRLIYYSQIVNDFQKGDIAEGYSVSREKKESFPLTVTSAQKNPTAFYLCASSIRQGYEQYFGPGTRLTVT.

The rearrangement joins TRBV24-1 to TRBJ1-1; D is perhaps TRBD1 (5 bases). The V end was cut by 1 base, the J end by 10 bases, with 15 bases between. This CDR3 spans 14 amino acids. Germline CDR1 KGHDR, CDR2 SFDVKD. Here the CDR3 reads CATSDFQGAAGAFF. CDR3 in DNA: TGTGCCACCAGTGATTTCCAGGGCGCAGCGGGAGCTTTCTTT.

V usage is TRBV2 and J usage is TRBJ2-7, with D possibly being TRBD1 or TRBD2 (5 bases each). Germline V lookup: CDR1 SNHLY, CDR2 FYNNEI. Trimming took 8 bases from V and 1 from J, leaving 6 bases between them. The CDR3 has 11 residues. CDR3 region: CASGGSYEQYF. The CDR3 DNA reads TGTGCCAGCGGGGGTTCCTACGAGCAGTACTTC.